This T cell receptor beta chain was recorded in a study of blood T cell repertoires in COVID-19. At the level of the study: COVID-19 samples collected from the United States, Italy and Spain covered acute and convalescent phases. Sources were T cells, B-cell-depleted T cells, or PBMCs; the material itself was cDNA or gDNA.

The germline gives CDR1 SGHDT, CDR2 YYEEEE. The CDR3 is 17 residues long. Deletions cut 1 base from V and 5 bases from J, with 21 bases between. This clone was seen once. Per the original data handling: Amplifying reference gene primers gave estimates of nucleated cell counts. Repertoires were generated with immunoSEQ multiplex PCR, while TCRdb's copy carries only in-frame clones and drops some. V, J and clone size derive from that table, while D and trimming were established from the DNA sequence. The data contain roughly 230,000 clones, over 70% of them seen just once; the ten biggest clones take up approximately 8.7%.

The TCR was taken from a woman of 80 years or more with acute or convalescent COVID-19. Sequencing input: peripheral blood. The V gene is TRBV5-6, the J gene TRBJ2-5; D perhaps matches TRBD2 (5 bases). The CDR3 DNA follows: TGTGCCAGCAGCTTGTTTCTCTTTACTAGAAACTTGGAGACCCAGTACTTC. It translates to CASSLFLFTRNLETQYF.